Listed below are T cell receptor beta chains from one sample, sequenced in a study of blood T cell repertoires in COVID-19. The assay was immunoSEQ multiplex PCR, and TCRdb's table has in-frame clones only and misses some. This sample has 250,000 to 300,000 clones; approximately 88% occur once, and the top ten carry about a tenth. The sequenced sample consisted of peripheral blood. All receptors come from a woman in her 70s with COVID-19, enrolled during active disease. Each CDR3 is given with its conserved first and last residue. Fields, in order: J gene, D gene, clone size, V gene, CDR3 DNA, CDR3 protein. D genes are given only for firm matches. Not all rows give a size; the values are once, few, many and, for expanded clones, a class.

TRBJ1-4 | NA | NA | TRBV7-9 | TGTGCCAGCAGCCCCGAGCGGACAGCAACTAATGAAAAACTGTTTTTT | CASSPERTATNEKLFF
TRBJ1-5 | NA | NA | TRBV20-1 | TGCAGTGCTAGTTTGGGAGTGAATCAGCCCCAGCATTTT | CSASLGVNQPQHF
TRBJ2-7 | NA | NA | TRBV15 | TGTGCCACCAGCAGAGATCGGTCCGTCTACGAGCAGTACTTC | CATSRDRSVYEQYF
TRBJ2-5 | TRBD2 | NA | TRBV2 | TGTGCCAGCACTGGCGGGGGGATGGAGACCCAGTACTTC | CASTGGGMETQYF
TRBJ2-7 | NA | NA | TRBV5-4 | TGTGCCAGCAGCTTGGAAACAGGCTACGAGCAGTACTTC | CASSLETGYEQYF
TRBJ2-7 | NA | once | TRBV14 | TGTGCCAGCAGCCAAGGTTGGGCGGGGCGCGACTCCTACGAGCAGTACTTC | CASSQGWAGRDSYEQYF
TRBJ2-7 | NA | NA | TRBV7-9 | TGTGCCAGCAGCTTAGCGCAAGTGTCTCGGGGTCCCAGGTACGAGCAGTACTTC | CASSLAQVSRGPRYEQYF
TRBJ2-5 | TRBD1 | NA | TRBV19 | TGTGCCAGTAGTAAAAGGACAGGGGGTGAGACCCAGTACTTC | CASSKRTGGETQYF
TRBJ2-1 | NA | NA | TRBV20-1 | TGCAGTGCGGAACTAGGACGTGAGCAGTTCTTC | CSAELGREQFF
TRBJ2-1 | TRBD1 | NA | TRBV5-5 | TGTGCCAGCAGCTTGGGCAGGGGGTATCGTGAGCAGTTCTTC | CASSLGRGYREQFF
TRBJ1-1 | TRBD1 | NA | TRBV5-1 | TGCGCCAGCAGCTCTAGGACCGGGACAGGAGTCTTGAACACTGAAGCTTTCTTT | CASSSRTGTGVLNTEAFF
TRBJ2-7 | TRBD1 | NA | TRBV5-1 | TGCGCCAGCAGGTCGGGACAGGGGTCCTACGAGCAGTACTTC | CASRSGQGSYEQYF
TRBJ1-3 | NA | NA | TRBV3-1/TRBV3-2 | TGTGCCAGCAGCCTCTTCACGTGGGGGCGTTCCTCTGGAAACACCATATATTTT | CASSLFTWGRSSGNTIYF
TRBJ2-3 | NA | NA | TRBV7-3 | TGTGCCAGCAGCTTTCTGAGCACAGATACGCAGTATTTT | CASSFLSTDTQYF
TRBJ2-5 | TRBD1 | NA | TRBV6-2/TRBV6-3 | TGTGCCAGCAGTGATAGACAGGGGTTGGGCGAGACCCAGTACTTC | CASSDRQGLGETQYF
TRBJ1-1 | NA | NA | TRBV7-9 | TGTGCCAGCAGCTCCGAGCGGGGCGGCACTGAAGCTTTCTTT | CASSSERGGTEAFF
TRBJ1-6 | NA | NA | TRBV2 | TGTGCCAGCAGGGTTAGGGGGACCTATAATTCACCCCTCCACTTT | CASRVRGTYNSPLHF
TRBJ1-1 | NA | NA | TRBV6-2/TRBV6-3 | TGTGCCAGCAGTTACCTTAGGGGCACTGAAGCTTTCTTT | CASSYLRGTEAFF
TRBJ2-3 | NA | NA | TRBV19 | TGTGCCAGTAGTATCCGGGGTACGCAGTATTTT | CASSIRGTQYF
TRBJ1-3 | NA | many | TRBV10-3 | TGTGCCATCAGTGAGTCGACCCTACACCCCAGGGACACCATATATTTT | CAISESTLHPRDTIYF
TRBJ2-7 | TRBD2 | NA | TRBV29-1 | TGCAGCGTTGGAGGGACTAGCGTATCCTACGAGCAGTACTTC | CSVGGTSVSYEQYF
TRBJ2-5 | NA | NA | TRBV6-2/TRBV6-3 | TGTGCCAGCAGCAGAGTCCCCCGGGAGACCCAGTACTTC | CASSRVPRETQYF
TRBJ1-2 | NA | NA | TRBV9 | TGTGCCAGCAGCGCCCATCAGGGCAACTATGGCTACACCTTC | CASSAHQGNYGYTF
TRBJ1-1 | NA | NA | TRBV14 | TGTGCCAGCAGCCAAGAGGTCAGGAGGTCTGAAGCTTTCTTT | CASSQEVRRSEAFF
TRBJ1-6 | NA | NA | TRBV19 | TGTGCCAGTAGTATGTCGGGAAGAGTTAATTCACCCCTCCACTTT | CASSMSGRVNSPLHF
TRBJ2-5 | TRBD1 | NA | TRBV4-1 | TGCGCCAGCAGCCCAGGACAGGGCTGGGAGACCCAGTACTTC | CASSPGQGWETQYF
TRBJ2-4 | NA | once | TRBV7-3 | TGTGCCAGCAGCTTAGTGGGGGGCGGGGGAGCCAAAAACATTCAGTACTTC | CASSLVGGGGAKNIQYF
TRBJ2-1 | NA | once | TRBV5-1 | TGCGCCAGCAGCTCCGGGACACCTTACAATGAGCAGTTCTTC | CASSSGTPYNEQFF
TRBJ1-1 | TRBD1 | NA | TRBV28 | TGTGCCAGCACGTTAGACAGGGGAACTGAAGCTTTCTTT | CASTLDRGTEAFF
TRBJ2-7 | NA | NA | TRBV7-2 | TGTGCCAGCACCGGGGGGAGGGGGGCCTCCTACGAGCAGTACTTC | CASTGGRGASYEQYF
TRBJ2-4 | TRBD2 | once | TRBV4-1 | TGCGCCAGCAGCCAACCGGGACTAGCGGGAGAGGCCATTCAGTACTTC | CASSQPGLAGEAIQYF
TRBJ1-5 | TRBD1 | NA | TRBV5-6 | TGTGCCAGCAGCTCGGGACAGGGCGGCTTAGGCAATCAGCCCCAGCATTTT | CASSSGQGGLGNQPQHF
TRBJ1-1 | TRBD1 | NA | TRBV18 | TGTGCCAGCTCACTAACAGGGGGAACTGAAGCTTTCTTT | CASSLTGGTEAFF
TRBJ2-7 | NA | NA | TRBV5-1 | TGCGCCAGCAGCTCCAGGGGTTACGAGCAGTACTTC | CASSSRGYEQYF
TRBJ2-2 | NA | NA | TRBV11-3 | TGTGCCAGCAGCTCCCGGGCAGAGGGAAACACCGGGGAGCTGTTTTTT | CASSSRAEGNTGELFF
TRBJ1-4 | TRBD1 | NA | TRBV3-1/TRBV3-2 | TGTGCCAGCAGCTTCCGACAGGGATTGAGAAAACTGTTTTTT | CASSFRQGLRKLFF
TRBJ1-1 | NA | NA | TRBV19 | TGTGCCAGTAGTATATTGGCGGGTGGATGGAGGGGCACTGAAGCTTTCTTT | CASSILAGGWRGTEAFF
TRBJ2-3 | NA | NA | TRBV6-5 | TGTGCCAGCAGTTACACGGGCACAGATACGCAGTATTTT | CASSYTGTDTQYF
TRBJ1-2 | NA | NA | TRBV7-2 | TGTGCCAGCAGCTCCCTTTGGGCAGGGGTTTTACATGGCTACACCTTC | CASSSLWAGVLHGYTF
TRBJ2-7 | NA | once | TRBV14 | TGTGCCAGCAGCCAACCTGGCGGCTACGAGCAGTACTTC | CASSQPGGYEQYF
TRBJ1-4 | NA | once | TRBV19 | TGTGCCAGTAACCACGGAAGGGGGTACGAAAAACTGTTTTTT | CASNHGRGYEKLFF
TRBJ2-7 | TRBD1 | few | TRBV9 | TGTGCCAGCAGCGTAGGGACAGGGTTTCGCGAGCAGTACTTC | CASSVGTGFREQYF
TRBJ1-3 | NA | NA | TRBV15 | TGTGCCACCAGCCCTAGACCGAGCAACTCTGGAAACACCATATATTTT | CATSPRPSNSGNTIYF
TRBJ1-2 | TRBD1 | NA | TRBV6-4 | TGTGCCAGCAGTGGGGCAGGGGGCTTTGGCTACACCTTC | CASSGAGGFGYTF
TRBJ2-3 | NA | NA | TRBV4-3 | TGCGCCAGCAGCCAAGACGCAGCGGGTCCAGATACGCAGTATTTT | CASSQDAAGPDTQYF
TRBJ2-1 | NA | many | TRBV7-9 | TGTGCCAGCAGCGATATTAGGGGGTCGGTAGAAGAGCAGTTCTTC | CASSDIRGSVEEQFF
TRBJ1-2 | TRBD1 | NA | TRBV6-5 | TGTGCCAGCAGTTACGGGGACAGGGTCTCCAACTATGGCTACACCTTC | CASSYGDRVSNYGYTF
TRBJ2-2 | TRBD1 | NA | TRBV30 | TGTGCCTGGAGGGATCCGGGACAGGGTCGCACCGGGGAGCTGTTTTTT | CAWRDPGQGRTGELFF